This TCR beta chain was profiled in a study of T-cell memory formation after mild COVID-19. The CDR3 extends over 8 amino acids. V lost 7 bases and J 7 bases, leaving 4 bases between the germline ends. CDR1 is DFQATT and CDR2 is SNEGSKA in the germline V gene (reference sequence). Concerning this clonotype itself: Its antigen remains unknown.

The study's findings and limits: Some SARS-CoV-2-responding clones were already detected in memory before infection. CD8+ contracting clones occupied EMRA, while CD4+ ones occupied mainly CM and EM.

TCRdb passed the 5' RACE reads through MiXCR, listing each CDR3 protein once. The sample lists about half a million distinct CDR3 sequences; 15% to 20% were seen once. The sequenced material came from PBMCs or a T cell subset sorted from them (not recorded which). V and J are TRBV20-1 and TRBJ1-2, with D uncertain. The receptor was derived from an adult woman who had mild COVID-19 (a few samples of this study predate the infection). Cell type and time point are not known. The CDR3 loop reads CSESGYTF. In DNA form, the CDR3 reads TGCAGTGAGAGTGGCTACACCTTC.